This TCR beta chain was sequenced during a study of blood T cell repertoires in COVID-19. For the study at large: COVID-19 samples from acute and convalescent phases originated in the United States, Italy and Spain. T cells, B-cell-depleted T cells, or PBMCs provided the cDNA or gDNA that served as material.

Germline lookup yields CDR1 MRHNA and CDR2 SNTAGT. CDR3 length: 18 residues. Trimming shortened V by 2 bases and J by 0 bases, and 17 bases separated the two germline ends. In the authors' methods: It was from reference gene primer amplification that nucleated cell counts were estimated. Clones were sequenced by immunoSEQ multiplex PCR, and TCRdb holds only the in-frame ones, with some missing. The V and J calls and clone size come from that table; D and trimming were worked out from the DNA. In the table there are fewer than 250,000 clones, 88% of which are singletons. Sequenced sample: peripheral blood. This clonotype was obtained from a middle-aged man with acute or convalescent COVID-19. The chain uses TRBV6-4 and TRBJ1-3; D remains ambiguous. The CDR3 here is CASSDTQIRRGSGNTIYF. The CDR3 nucleotides read TGTGCCAGCAGTGACACTCAGATTCGCCGGGGCTCTGGAAACACCATATATTTT.